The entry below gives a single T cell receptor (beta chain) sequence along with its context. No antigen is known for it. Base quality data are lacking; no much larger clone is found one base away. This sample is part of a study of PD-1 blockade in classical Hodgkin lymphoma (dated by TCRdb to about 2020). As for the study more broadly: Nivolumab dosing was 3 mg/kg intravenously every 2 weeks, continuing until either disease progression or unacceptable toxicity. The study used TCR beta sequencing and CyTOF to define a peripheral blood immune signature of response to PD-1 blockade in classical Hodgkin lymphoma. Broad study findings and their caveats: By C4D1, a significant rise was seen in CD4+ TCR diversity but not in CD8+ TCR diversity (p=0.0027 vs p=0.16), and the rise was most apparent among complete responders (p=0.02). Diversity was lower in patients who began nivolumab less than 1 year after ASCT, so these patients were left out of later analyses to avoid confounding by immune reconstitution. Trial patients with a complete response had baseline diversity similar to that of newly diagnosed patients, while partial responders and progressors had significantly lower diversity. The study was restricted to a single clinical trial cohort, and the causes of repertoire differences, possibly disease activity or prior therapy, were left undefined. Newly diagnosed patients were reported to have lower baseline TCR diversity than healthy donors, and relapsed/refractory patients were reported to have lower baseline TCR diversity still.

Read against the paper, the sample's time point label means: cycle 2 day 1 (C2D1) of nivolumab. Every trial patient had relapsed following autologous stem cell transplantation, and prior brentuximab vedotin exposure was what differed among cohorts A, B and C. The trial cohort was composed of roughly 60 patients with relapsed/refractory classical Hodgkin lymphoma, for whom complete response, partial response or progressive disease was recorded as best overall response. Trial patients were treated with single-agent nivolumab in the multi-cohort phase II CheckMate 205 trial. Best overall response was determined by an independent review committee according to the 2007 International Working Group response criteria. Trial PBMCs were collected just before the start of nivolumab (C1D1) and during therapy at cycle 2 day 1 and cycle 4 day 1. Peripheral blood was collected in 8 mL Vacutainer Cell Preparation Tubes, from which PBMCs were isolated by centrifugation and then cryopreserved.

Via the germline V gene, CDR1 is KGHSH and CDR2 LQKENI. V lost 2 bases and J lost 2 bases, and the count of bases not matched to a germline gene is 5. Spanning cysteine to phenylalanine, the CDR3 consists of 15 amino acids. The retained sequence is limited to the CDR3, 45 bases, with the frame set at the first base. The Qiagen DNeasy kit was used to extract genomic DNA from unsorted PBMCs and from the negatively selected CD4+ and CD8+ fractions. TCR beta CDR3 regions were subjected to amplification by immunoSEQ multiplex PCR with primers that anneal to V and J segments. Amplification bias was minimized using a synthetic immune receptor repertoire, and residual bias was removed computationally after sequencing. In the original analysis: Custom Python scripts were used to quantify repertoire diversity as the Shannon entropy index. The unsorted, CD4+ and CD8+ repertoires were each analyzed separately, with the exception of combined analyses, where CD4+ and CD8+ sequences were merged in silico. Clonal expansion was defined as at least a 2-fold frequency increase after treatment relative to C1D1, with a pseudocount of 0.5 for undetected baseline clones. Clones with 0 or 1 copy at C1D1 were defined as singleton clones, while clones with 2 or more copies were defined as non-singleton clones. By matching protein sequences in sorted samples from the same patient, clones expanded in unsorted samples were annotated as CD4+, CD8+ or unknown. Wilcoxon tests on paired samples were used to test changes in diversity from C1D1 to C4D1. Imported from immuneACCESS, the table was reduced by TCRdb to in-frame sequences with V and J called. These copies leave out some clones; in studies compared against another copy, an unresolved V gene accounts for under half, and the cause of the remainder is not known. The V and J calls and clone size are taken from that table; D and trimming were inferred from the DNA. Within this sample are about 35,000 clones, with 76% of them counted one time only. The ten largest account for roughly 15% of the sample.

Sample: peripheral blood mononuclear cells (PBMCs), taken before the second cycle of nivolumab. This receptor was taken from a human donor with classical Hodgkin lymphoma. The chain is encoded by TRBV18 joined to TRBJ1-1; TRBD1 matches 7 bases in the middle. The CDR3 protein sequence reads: CASSPSHRGNTEAFF. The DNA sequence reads TGTGCCAGCTCACCATCCCACAGGGGTAACACTGAAGCTTTCTTT.